These T cell receptor beta chains were read from a single sample in a study of human T cells and chemical hapten exposure. TCRdb passed the 5' RACE reads through MiXCR, listing each CDR3 protein once. The table lists more than 140,000 distinct CDR3 sequences, around 4.4% of them singletons, with approximately 1.4% in the top ten. These receptors all stem from a female donor in good health. CDR3s include the opening cysteine and the closing phenylalanine or tryptophan. A D gene is named only where the DNA matches it firmly. Expanded clones are given a class, and other clones once, few, many or no size at all.

CDR3: CASSSFSGGLYYNEQFF; DNA: TGTGCCAGCAGTTCTTTTAGCGGGGGGTTATACTACAATGAGCAGTTCTTC; size: many; J: TRBJ2-1; D: TRBD2; V: TRBV12-3/TRBV12-4
CDR3: CSARGGAGWDTQYF; DNA: TGCAGTGCTAGGGGGGGGGCCGGTTGGGATACGCAGTATTTT; size: many; J: TRBJ2-3; D: .; V: TRBV20-1
CDR3: CASSLAPQGANSPLHF; DNA: TGTGCCAGCAGTTTAGCGCCACAGGGGGCTAATTCACCCCTCCACTTT; size: many; J: TRBJ1-6; D: TRBD1; V: TRBV12-3/TRBV12-4
CDR3: CASSLTSGGPIQYF; DNA: TGTGCCAGCAGCTTGACCAGCGGGGGCCCAATTCAGTACTTC; size: many; J: TRBJ2-4; D: TRBD2; V: TRBV7-2
CDR3: CASSPRLAGPQETQYF; DNA: TGTGCCAGCTCACCTCGACTAGCGGGGCCCCAAGAGACCCAGTACTTC; size: .; J: TRBJ2-5; D: TRBD2; V: TRBV18
CDR3: CASGEQPNSPLHF; DNA: TGTGCCAGCGGCGAGCAGCCCAATTCACCCCTCCACTTT; size: many; J: TRBJ1-6; D: .; V: TRBV12-3/TRBV12-4
CDR3: CASSLFRGNPISYEQYF; DNA: TGTGCCAGCAGTTTATTTCGGGGAAACCCGATATCCTACGAGCAGTACTTC; size: many; J: TRBJ2-7; D: .; V: TRBV27
CDR3: CSVESGGIYNEQFF; DNA: TGCAGCGTTGAGAGCGGGGGGATATACAATGAGCAGTTCTTC; size: few; J: TRBJ2-1; D: TRBD2; V: TRBV29-1
CDR3: CASSPAGGAGWMTF; DNA: TGTGCCAGCAGCCCCGCGGGGGGGGCTGGGTGGATGACCTTC; size: many; J: TRBJ1-2; D: .; V: TRBV7-8
CDR3: CASSPYRLAQDSSTDTQYF; DNA: TGTGCCAGCAGCCCCTACCGACTAGCGCAAGACTCTAGCACAGATACGCAGTATTTT; size: .; J: TRBJ2-3; D: TRBD2; V: TRBV7-9
CDR3: CSASGAGRFSYEQYF; DNA: TGCAGTGCTAGTGGGGCAGGGAGGTTCTCCTACGAGCAGTACTTC; size: many; J: TRBJ2-7; D: .; V: TRBV20-1
CDR3: CASSPTGRGSNYEQYF; DNA: TGTGCCAGCAGCCCCACTGGGCGGGGGAGTAACTACGAGCAGTACTTC; size: many; J: TRBJ2-7; D: TRBD2; V: TRBV9
CDR3: CASSQEGGASFDSNQPQHF; DNA: TGCGCCAGCAGCCAAGAGGGGGGCGCGAGTTTTGATAGCAATCAGCCCCAGCATTTT; size: few; J: TRBJ1-5; D: .; V: TRBV4-1
CDR3: CAISELSRDEQYF; DNA: TGTGCCATCAGTGAGTTATCTAGGGACGAGCAGTACTTC; size: many; J: TRBJ2-7; D: .; V: TRBV10-3
CDR3: CSASPPGEQYF; DNA: TGCAGTGCTAGTCCCCCGGGCGAGCAGTACTTC; size: many; J: TRBJ2-7; D: .; V: TRBV20-1
CDR3: CASSSSLAGGRQETQYF; DNA: TGTGCCAGCAGTTCGAGTCTAGCGGGGGGGCGCCAAGAGACCCAGTACTTC; size: many; J: TRBJ2-5; D: TRBD2; V: TRBV12-3/TRBV12-4
CDR3: CASSQDLSAGWAYEQYF; DNA: TGCGCCAGCAGCCAAGATCTCTCGGCAGGGTGGGCCTACGAGCAGTACTTC; size: many; J: TRBJ2-7; D: .; V: TRBV4-3
CDR3: CASSIDHQLNQPQHF; DNA: TGTGCCAGTAGTATAGATCACCAGCTCAATCAGCCCCAGCATTTT; size: many; J: TRBJ1-5; D: .; V: TRBV19
CDR3: CSVETRDRVLTGELFF; DNA: TGCAGCGTTGAAACCCGGGACAGGGTTTTGACCGGGGAGCTGTTTTTT; size: .; J: TRBJ2-2; D: TRBD1; V: TRBV29-1
CDR3: CASSQGSGGRVEQYF; DNA: TGTGCCAGCAGCCAAGGATCTGGGGGGAGAGTCGAGCAGTACTTC; size: many; J: TRBJ2-7; D: .; V: TRBV4-2
CDR3: CSARQYTGELFF; DNA: TGCAGTGCTAGACAATACACCGGGGAGCTGTTTTTT; size: few; J: TRBJ2-2; D: .; V: TRBV20-1
CDR3: CASRCRGSGEQYF; DNA: TGTGCCAGCAGATGCAGGGGGTCAGGGGAGCAGTACTTC; size: few; J: TRBJ2-7; D: TRBD1; V: TRBV12-3/TRBV12-4
CDR3: CSAVQTGSSGNTIYF; DNA: TGCAGTGCTGTGCAGACAGGGTCGTCTGGAAACACCATATATTTT; size: many; J: TRBJ1-3; D: TRBD1; V: TRBV20-1
CDR3: CSASPGSGGLEQYF; DNA: TGCAGTGCTAGTCCAGGTAGCGGGGGGCTGGAGCAGTACTTC; size: many; J: TRBJ2-7; D: TRBD2; V: TRBV20-1
CDR3: CASSLKSAWEQYF; DNA: TGTGCCAGCAGCTTAAAGAGTGCTTGGGAGCAGTACTTC; size: many; J: TRBJ2-7; D: .; V: TRBV13
CDR3: CASSWGPRETQYF; DNA: TGCGCCAGCAGCTGGGGTCCAAGAGAGACCCAGTACTTC; size: .; J: TRBJ2-5; D: .; V: TRBV5-1
CDR3: CASSPGQGYEQYF; DNA: TGCGCCAGCAGCCCGGGACAGGGGTACGAGCAGTACTTC; size: many; J: TRBJ2-7; D: TRBD1; V: TRBV28